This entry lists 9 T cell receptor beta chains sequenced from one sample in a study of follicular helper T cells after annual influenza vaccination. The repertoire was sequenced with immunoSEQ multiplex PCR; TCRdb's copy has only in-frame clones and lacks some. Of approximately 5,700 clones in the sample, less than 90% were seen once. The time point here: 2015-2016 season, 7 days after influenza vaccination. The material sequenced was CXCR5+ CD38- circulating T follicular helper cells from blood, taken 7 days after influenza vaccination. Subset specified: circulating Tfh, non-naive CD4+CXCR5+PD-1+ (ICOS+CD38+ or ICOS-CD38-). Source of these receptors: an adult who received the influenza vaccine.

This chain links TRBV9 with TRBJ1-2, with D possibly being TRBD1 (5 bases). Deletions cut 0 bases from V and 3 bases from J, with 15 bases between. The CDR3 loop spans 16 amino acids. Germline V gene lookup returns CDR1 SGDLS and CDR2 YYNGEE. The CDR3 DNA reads TGTGCCAGCAGCGTAGGGCCCAGGGCAGAGGACTATGGCTACACCTTC. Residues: CASSVGPRAEDYGYTF. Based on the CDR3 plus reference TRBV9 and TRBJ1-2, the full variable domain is DSGVTQTPKHLITATGQRVTLRCSPRSGDLSVYWYQQSLDQGLQFLIQYYNGEERAKGNILERFSAQQFPDLHSELNLSSLELGDSALYFCASSVGPRAEDYGYTFGSGTRLTVV.

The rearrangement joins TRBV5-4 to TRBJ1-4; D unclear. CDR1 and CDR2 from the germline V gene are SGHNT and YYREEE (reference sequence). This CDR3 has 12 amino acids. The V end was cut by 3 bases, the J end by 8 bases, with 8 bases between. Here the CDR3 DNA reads TGTGCCAGCAGCTACCTGGGGGAAAAACTGTTTTTT. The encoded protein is CASSYLGEKLFF.

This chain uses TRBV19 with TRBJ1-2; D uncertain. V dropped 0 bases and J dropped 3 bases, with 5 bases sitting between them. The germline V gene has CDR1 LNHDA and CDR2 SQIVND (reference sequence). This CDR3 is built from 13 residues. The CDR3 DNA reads TGTGCCAGTAGTATAGAGCAGCACTATGGCTACACCTTC. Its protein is CASSIEQHYGYTF.

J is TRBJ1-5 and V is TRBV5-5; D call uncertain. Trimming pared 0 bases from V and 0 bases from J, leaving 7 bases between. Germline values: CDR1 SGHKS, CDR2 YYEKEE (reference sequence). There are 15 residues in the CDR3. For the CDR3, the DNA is TGTGCCAGCAGCTTGGACGGGGATAGCAATCAGCCCCAGCATTTT. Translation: CASSLDGDSNQPQHF.

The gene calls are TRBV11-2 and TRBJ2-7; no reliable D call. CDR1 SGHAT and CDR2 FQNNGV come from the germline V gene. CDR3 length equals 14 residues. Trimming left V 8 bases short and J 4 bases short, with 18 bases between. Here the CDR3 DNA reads TGTGCCAGCCGGAAGGATCCGAATAGGTACGAGCAGTACTTC. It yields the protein CASRKDPNRYEQYF.

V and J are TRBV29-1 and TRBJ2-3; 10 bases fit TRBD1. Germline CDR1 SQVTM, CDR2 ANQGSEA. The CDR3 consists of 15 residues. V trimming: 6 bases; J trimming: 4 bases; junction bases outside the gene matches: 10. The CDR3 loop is CSVYAGTGDSDTQYF. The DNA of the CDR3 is TGCAGCGTGTACGCCGGGACAGGGGATTCAGATACGCAGTATTTT.

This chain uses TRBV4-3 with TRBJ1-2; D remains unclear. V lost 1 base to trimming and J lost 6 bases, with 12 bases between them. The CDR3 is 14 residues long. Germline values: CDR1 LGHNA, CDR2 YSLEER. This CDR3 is CASSQVPNPHGYTF. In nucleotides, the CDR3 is TGCGCCAGCAGCCAAGTTCCGAATCCTCATGGCTACACCTTC.

The CDR3, as DNA: TGTGCCAGCAGTGAAGCGACATATGAGCAGTTCTTC. This translates into CASSEATYEQFF. The chain has TRBV2 and TRBJ2-1; D remains ambiguous. The V end lost 0 bases, the J end lost 8 bases, and 5 bases lay between the germline ends. The CDR3 contains 12 residues. The germline gives CDR1 SNHLY, CDR2 FYNNEI.

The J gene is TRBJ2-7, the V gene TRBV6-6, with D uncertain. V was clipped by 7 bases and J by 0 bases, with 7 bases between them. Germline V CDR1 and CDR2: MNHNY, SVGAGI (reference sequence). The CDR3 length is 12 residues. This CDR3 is CASKGTSYEQYF. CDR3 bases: TGTGCCAGCAAGGGTACCTCCTACGAGCAGTACTTC.